The rows below give T cell receptor beta chains drawn from one sample of a study of blood T cell repertoires in COVID-19. Repertoires were generated with immunoSEQ multiplex PCR, while TCRdb's copy carries only in-frame clones and drops some. The sample contains more than 95,000 clones, approximately 85% of which appear only once. The sequenced sample was peripheral blood. Receptor source: a man aged 25-40 years with COVID-19, enrolled during active disease. The CDR3 runs from the conserved cysteine through the conserved F or W. The D gene is left open where the match is weak. Clone size is not always given. Where it is, it says once, few, many or a class for expanded clones.

v_call: TRBV6-5; j_call: TRBJ2-1; d_call: -; clone_size: -; cdr3_aa: CASSSTPPSEQFF; cdr3_nt: TGTGCCAGCAGTTCCACCCCTCCCAGTGAGCAGTTCTTC
v_call: TRBV13; j_call: TRBJ2-7; d_call: TRBD1; clone_size: -; cdr3_aa: CASSSLDRSSYEQYF; cdr3_nt: TGTGCCAGCAGCTCTTTGGACAGGAGCTCCTACGAGCAGTACTTC
v_call: TRBV9; j_call: TRBJ1-1; d_call: -; clone_size: -; cdr3_aa: CASSSLSDLPGTEAFF; cdr3_nt: TGTGCCAGCAGCTCACTCTCGGACCTTCCGGGGACTGAAGCTTTCTTT
v_call: TRBV19; j_call: TRBJ1-2; d_call: -; clone_size: -; cdr3_aa: CASSIGGSRDYGYTF; cdr3_nt: TGTGCCAGTAGTATCGGAGGGAGCAGAGACTATGGCTACACCTTC
v_call: TRBV28; j_call: TRBJ2-3; d_call: -; clone_size: -; cdr3_aa: CASSLESTDTQYF; cdr3_nt: TGTGCCAGCAGTCTGGAGAGCACAGATACGCAGTATTTT
v_call: TRBV11-2; j_call: TRBJ2-7; d_call: -; clone_size: -; cdr3_aa: CASSPGLHEQYF; cdr3_nt: TGTGCCAGCAGCCCGGGGTTGCACGAGCAGTACTTC
v_call: TRBV19; j_call: TRBJ1-2; d_call: -; clone_size: -; cdr3_aa: CASSSLDRTNYGYTF; cdr3_nt: TGTGCCAGTAGTTCCCTGGACAGAACTAACTATGGCTACACCTTC
v_call: TRBV2; j_call: TRBJ1-6; d_call: TRBD1; clone_size: -; cdr3_aa: CASARDRTGWGTPLHF; cdr3_nt: TGTGCCAGCGCCCGGGACAGGACTGGTTGGGGTACTCCCCTCCACTTT
v_call: TRBV12-1; j_call: TRBJ2-5; d_call: -; clone_size: -; cdr3_aa: CASSFSLAGARGETQYF; cdr3_nt: TGTGCCAGCAGCTTCTCCCTAGCGGGGGCTCGGGGGGAGACCCAGTACTTC
v_call: TRBV27; j_call: TRBJ2-7; d_call: TRBD2; clone_size: -; cdr3_aa: CASSPLGGSYEQYF; cdr3_nt: TGTGCCAGCAGTCCCCTGGGGGGGTCCTACGAGCAGTACTTC
v_call: TRBV6-5; j_call: TRBJ1-4; d_call: -; clone_size: -; cdr3_aa: CASSPRGTNEKLFF; cdr3_nt: TGTGCCAGCAGCCCCAGGGGTACTAATGAAAAACTGTTTTTT
v_call: TRBV19; j_call: TRBJ1-5; d_call: -; clone_size: -; cdr3_aa: CASSISSDSYQPQHF; cdr3_nt: TGTGCCAGTAGTATCTCCTCGGACAGCTATCAGCCCCAGCATTTT
v_call: TRBV7-2; j_call: TRBJ2-7; d_call: TRBD2; clone_size: -; cdr3_aa: CASRETSGSYEQYF; cdr3_nt: TGTGCCAGCAGGGAGACTAGCGGGAGCTACGAGCAGTACTTC
v_call: TRBV7-9; j_call: TRBJ2-5; d_call: TRBD1; clone_size: few; cdr3_aa: CASRSRTGLGAQETQYF; cdr3_nt: TGTGCCAGCAGATCCCGGACAGGGCTGGGGGCCCAAGAGACCCAGTACTTC
v_call: TRBV5-5; j_call: TRBJ2-6; d_call: -; clone_size: once; cdr3_aa: CASSRADSPSSGANVLTF; cdr3_nt: TGTGCCAGCAGCCGGGCGGACAGCCCTAGCTCTGGGGCCAACGTCCTGACTTTC
v_call: TRBV25-1; j_call: TRBJ2-7; d_call: TRBD1; clone_size: few; cdr3_aa: CASSGGQTYEQYF; cdr3_nt: TGTGCCAGCAGTGGGGGACAGACTTACGAGCAGTACTTC
v_call: TRBV10-3; j_call: TRBJ2-1; d_call: TRBD1; clone_size: -; cdr3_aa: CAISDFGQGYNEQFF; cdr3_nt: TGTGCCATCAGTGACTTCGGACAGGGGTACAATGAGCAGTTCTTC
v_call: TRBV12-5; j_call: TRBJ1-6; d_call: TRBD1; clone_size: -; cdr3_aa: CASGLDRGQYNSPLHF; cdr3_nt: TGTGCTAGTGGATTGGACCGGGGACAGTATAATTCACCCCTCCACTTT
v_call: TRBV10-3; j_call: TRBJ2-1; d_call: -; clone_size: -; cdr3_aa: CAISVIQGPLYNEQFF; cdr3_nt: TGTGCCATCAGTGTGATACAGGGCCCCCTCTACAATGAGCAGTTCTTC
v_call: TRBV4-3; j_call: TRBJ1-4; d_call: TRBD1; clone_size: -; cdr3_aa: CASSLKIDRVEKLFF; cdr3_nt: TGCGCCAGCAGCCTTAAGATAGACAGGGTCGAAAAACTGTTTTTT
v_call: TRBV19; j_call: TRBJ1-6; d_call: -; clone_size: -; cdr3_aa: CASSIDPRNSPLHF; cdr3_nt: TGTGCCAGTAGTATAGATCCTCGGAATTCACCCCTCCACTTT